One TCR beta chain is described in this entry. The antigen is unknown. The sample is drawn from a study of T cells in localized non-small cell lung cancer. Germline CDR1 is MNHNS and CDR2 is SASEGT. The V and J ends lost 1 base and 2 bases, in that order; junction bases with no gene match: 5. CDR3 size: 16 residues. The data were produced by immunoSEQ multiplex PCR, yet TCRdb's version contains in-frame clones alone and is incomplete. The sample holds around 36,000 clones, more than 75% seen once. The study's findings and limits: Adjacent lung exhibited a median of approximately 59 among the 100 most abundant tumor clones. In the blood, greater T cell density corresponded to longer overall survival. Heterogeneity is still possible, as just one tumor region was sequenced. Maximal T cell clonality occurred in uninvolved adjacent lung, with tumor ranking below it.

The chain combines TRBV6-1 with TRBJ1-1; 9 nucleotides match TRBD1. Here the sequenced sample was PBMCs, taken before any cancer treatment. The TCR originated in a woman between 35 and 70 years old with stage II squamous cell lung carcinoma. As DNA, the CDR3 is TGTGCCAGCAGTGAAGGGGGGACAGGGTCTAACACTGAAGCTTTCTTT. Translating it yields CASSEGGTGSNTEAFF.